The 4 T cell receptor beta chains in this list originate from one sample, sequenced in a study of preoperative IRX-2 immunotherapy in early breast cancer. Regarding treatment: preoperative locoregional IRX-2 cytokine immunotherapy. The repertoire was sequenced with immunoSEQ multiplex PCR; TCRdb's copy has only in-frame clones and lacks some. Here the sample spans about 67,000 clones, approximately 94% being singletons. This specimen was taken from a patient treated with IRX-2 immunotherapy. These receptors came from a human donor with breast cancer.

The chain combines TRBV7-8 with TRBJ2-3, with 7 nucleotides matching TRBD2. This CDR3 comprises 12 residues. V dropped 3 bases and J dropped 14; count of bases not matched to a gene: 8. Germline V gene lookup returns CDR1 SGHVS and CDR2 FQNEAQ. DNA of the CDR3: TGTGCCAGCAGCTTTACTAGCGCGGTCTTGTATTTT. Protein product: CASSFTSAVLYF. The full variable domain, its missing parts supplied by reference TRBV7-8 and TRBJ2-3, is GAGVSQSPRYKVAKRGQDVALRCDPISGHVSLFWYQQALGQGPEFLTYFQNEAQLDKSGLPSDRFFAERPEGSVSTLKIQRTQQEDSAVYLCASSFTSAVLYFGPGTRLTVL.

This clone was seen once. The rearrangement joins TRBV15 to TRBJ1-3; D is perhaps TRBD1 (6 bases). The CDR3 totals 17 residues. The germline gives CDR1 LNHNV, CDR2 YYDKDF (reference sequence). V was pared by 1 base and J by 0 bases, with 13 bases between. The CDR3 DNA is TGTGCCACCAGCAGAGTAGCTCGGGGGCCCTCTGGAAACACCATATATTTT. Protein product: CATSRVARGPSGNTIYF. The full variable domain, rest sourced from reference TRBV15 and TRBJ1-3, is DAMVIQNPRYQVTQFGKPVTLSCSQTLNHNVMYWYQQKSSQAPKLLFHYYDKDFNNEADTPDNFQSRRPNTSFCFLDIRSPGLGDTAMYLCATSRVARGPSGNTIYFGEGSWLTVV.

The chain employs TRBV28 and TRBJ2-2, with TRBD2 identical over 11 bases. The CDR3 is 14 amino acids. V was clipped by 7 bases and J by 7 bases; unmatched bases: 5. The germline gives CDR1 MDHEN, CDR2 SYDVKM. CDR3: CASILAGEGGELFF. The CDR3 DNA reads as TGTGCCAGCATACTAGCGGGAGAGGGCGGGGAGCTGTTTTTT. Variable domain in full (rest from reference TRBV28 and TRBJ2-2): DVKVTQSSRYLVKRTGEKVFLECVQDMDHENMFWYRQDPGLGLRLIYFSYDVKMKEKGDIPEGYSVSREKKERFSLILESASTNQTSMYLCASILAGEGGELFFGEGSRLTVL.

This chain links TRBV11-2 with TRBJ1-1; D call uncertain. The germline gives CDR1 SGHAT, CDR2 FQNNGV. Deletions cut 5 bases from V and 1 base from J, with 17 bases between. This CDR3 has 16 amino acids. The CDR3 is CASSRDYGRANTEAFF. The CDR3 DNA reads TGTGCCAGCAGCCGAGACTACGGGAGAGCGAACACTGAAGCTTTCTTT. Full variable domain (rest looked up from reference TRBV11-2 and TRBJ1-1): EAGVAQSPRYKIIEKRQSVAFWCNPISGHATLYWYQQILGQGPKLLIQFQNNGVVDDSQLPKDRFSAERLKGVDSTLKIQPAKLEDSAVYLCASSRDYGRANTEAFFGQGTRLTVV.